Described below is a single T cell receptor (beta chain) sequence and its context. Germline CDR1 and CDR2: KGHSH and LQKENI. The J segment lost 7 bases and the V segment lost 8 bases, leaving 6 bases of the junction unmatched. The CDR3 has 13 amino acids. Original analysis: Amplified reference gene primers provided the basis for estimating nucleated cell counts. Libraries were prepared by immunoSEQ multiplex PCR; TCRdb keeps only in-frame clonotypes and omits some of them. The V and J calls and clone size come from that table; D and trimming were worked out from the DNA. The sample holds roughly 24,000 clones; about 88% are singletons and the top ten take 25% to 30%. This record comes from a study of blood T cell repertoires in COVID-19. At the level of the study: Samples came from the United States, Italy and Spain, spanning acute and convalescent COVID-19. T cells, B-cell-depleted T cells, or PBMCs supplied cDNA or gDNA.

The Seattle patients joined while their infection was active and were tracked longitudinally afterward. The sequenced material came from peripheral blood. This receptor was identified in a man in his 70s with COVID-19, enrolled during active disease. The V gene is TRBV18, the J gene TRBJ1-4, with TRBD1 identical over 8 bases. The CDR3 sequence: CASRTGLSEKLFF. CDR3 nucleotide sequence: TGTGCCAGCCGGACAGGGCTAAGTGAAAAACTGTTTTTT.